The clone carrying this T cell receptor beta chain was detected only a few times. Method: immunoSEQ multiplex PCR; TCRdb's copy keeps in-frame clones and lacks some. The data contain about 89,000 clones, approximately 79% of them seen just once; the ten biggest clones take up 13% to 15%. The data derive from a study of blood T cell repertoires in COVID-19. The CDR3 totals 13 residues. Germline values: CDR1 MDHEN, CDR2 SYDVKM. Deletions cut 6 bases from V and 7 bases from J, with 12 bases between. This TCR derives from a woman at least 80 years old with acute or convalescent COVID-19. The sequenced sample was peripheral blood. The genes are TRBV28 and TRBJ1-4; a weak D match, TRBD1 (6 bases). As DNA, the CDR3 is TGTGCCAGCAGAGACAGGTCGGCTGAAAAACTGTTTTTT. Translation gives CASRDRSAEKLFF.